The following is a T cell receptor (beta chain) sequence with its context. Its matching antigen is unknown. Genomic DNA in an amount of roughly 2 micrograms was extracted from cryopreserved PBMCs and used for the preparation of TCR beta libraries. The data originate from a study of cytotoxic CD8 clonotypes in ibrutinib-treated CLL. Study as a whole: Partial responses totalled approximately 24 and complete responses 2; after median roughly 68 months, roughly 14 remained remitted and around twelve progressed.

This CDR3 region has 15 residues. CDR1 MNHEY and CDR2 SMNVEV come from the germline V gene (reference sequence). V lost 4 bases and J 4 bases, leaving 16 bases between the germline ends. Investigators sought sequencing depths of between 1 in 200,000 and 1 in 1 million T cells. The data were produced by immunoSEQ multiplex PCR, yet TCRdb's version contains in-frame clones alone and is incomplete. The table has hundreds of thousands of clones, more than 65% seen once. Study-level findings and limits: Clonality correlated strongly with circulating CD8+ T cells and exceeded age-matched healthy donors at baseline.

The chain joins TRBV27 to TRBJ1-2, with D possibly matching TRBD1 (6 bases). This clonotype was sampled from a human donor with chronic lymphocytic leukemia. The specimen was PBMCs, collected before ibrutinib treatment. The CDR3 nucleotides read TGTGCCAGCAGTTGGACACAAACAGGGCCCTATGGCTACACCTTC. It specifies CASSWTQTGPYGYTF.